Below, 14 T cell receptor beta chains from the same sample are listed, as sequenced in a study of shared clonotypes between healthy human individuals. TCRdb's table, derived via immunoSEQ multiplex PCR, lists solely in-frame clones and lacks some. Among more than 2,000,000 clones listed, about 92% were seen once. Sequencing was performed on naive CD4+ T cells from PBMCs. Subset denoted: CD45RA+ positively selected. The receptor source for this set is a man between 18 and 29 years old in good health. Some clones in this sample may be carry-over from other donors' samples.

A single count supports this clone. V and J are TRBV5-1 and TRBJ2-1; D may correspond to TRBD1 or TRBD2 (5 bases each). The germline V gene encodes CDR1 SGHRS and CDR2 YFSETQ. Trimming took 3 bases from V and 5 from J, leaving 9 bases between them. This CDR3 contains 13 residues. Here the CDR3 DNA reads TGCGCCAGCAGCTCGGGACGGCACAATGAGCAGTTCTTC. Encoded protein: CASSSGRHNEQFF.

The chain combines TRBV7-9 with TRBJ2-7; maybe TRBD1 (6 bases). V lost 5 bases, J lost 0 bases, and 14 bases lay in between. Looked up from germline, CDR1 is SEHNR and CDR2 is FQNEAQ (reference sequence). The CDR3 extends over 15 amino acids. The CDR3 here is CASSGDRTSSYEQYF. In DNA form, the CDR3 reads TGTGCCAGCAGCGGCGACAGGACGAGCTCCTACGAGCAGTACTTC.

The chain is built from TRBV15 and TRBJ1-1; the D gene is possibly TRBD1 (5 bases). CDR3 length: 13 residues. Trimming stripped 0 bases from V and 8 bases from J, with 10 bases between. Per germline, CDR1 LNHNV and CDR2 YYDKDF (reference sequence). CDR3 coding DNA: TGTGCCACCAGCAGAGATGGGTGGGGGGAAGCTTTCTTT. This gives the protein CATSRDGWGEAFF.

A word on this clone: The same CDR3 is also encoded by other DNA sequences in this sample. The chain couples TRBV7-7 to TRBJ2-2, with 9 bases aligning to TRBD1. The CDR3 has 14 amino acids. Germline CDR1 reads SSHAT; CDR2 reads FNYEAQ (reference sequence). The J segment lost 5 bases and the V segment lost 5 bases, leaving 3 bases of the junction unmatched. The CDR3 DNA is TGTGCCAGCAGCCCCGGGACAGGGACCGGGGAGCTGTTTTTT. Its translation is CASSPGTGTGELFF.

The chain carries TRBV27 and TRBJ1-3; the match to TRBD1 covers 7 bases. Germline V CDR1 and CDR2: MNHEY, SMNVEV (reference sequence). The CDR3 spans 13 residues. The ends lost 8 bases at V and 0 bases at J; junction bases unmatched: 1. CDR3 DNA sequence: TGTGCCAGCGGGGACAGCTCTGGAAACACCATATATTTT. It is translated as CASGDSSGNTIYF.

The chain has TRBV5-1 and TRBJ2-1; possibly TRBD2 for D (6 bases). Looked up from germline, CDR1 is SGHRS and CDR2 is YFSETQ. This CDR3 has 14 amino acids. V lost 2 bases to trimming and J lost 6 bases, with 12 bases between them. The CDR3 sequence: CASSFSGSPNEQFF. The CDR3 DNA sequence: TGCGCCAGCAGCTTTTCCGGGAGCCCCAATGAGCAGTTCTTC. Full variable domain (outside the CDR3, taken from reference TRBV5-1 and TRBJ2-1): KAGVTQTPRYLIKTRGQQVTLSCSPISGHRSVSWYQQTPGQGLQFLFEYFSETQRNKGNFPGRFSGRQFSNSRSEMNVSTLELGDSALYLCASSFSGSPNEQFFGPGTRLTVL.

This chain uses TRBV5-6 with TRBJ1-5; D not resolved. From germline, CDR1 is SGHDT and CDR2 YYEEEE. The CDR3 length is 16 residues. V lost 4 bases and J lost 4, with 18 bases in between. CDR3 sequence reads: CASSTRRLLSNQPQHF. As DNA, the CDR3 is TGTGCCAGCAGCACGCGACGGTTGCTTTCGAATCAGCCCCAGCATTTT. Full variable domain (remainder filled in from reference TRBV5-6 and TRBJ1-5): DAGVTQSPTHLIKTRGQQVTLRCSPKSGHDTVSWYQQALGQGPQFIFQYYEEEERQRGNFPDRFSGHQFPNYSSELNVNALLLGDSALYLCASSTRRLLSNQPQHFGDGTRLSIL.

The chain carries TRBV7-9 and TRBJ1-1; perhaps TRBD1 as D (5 bases). CDR1 and CDR2 (germline): SEHNR, FQNEAQ (reference sequence). V lost 0 bases, J lost 2 bases, and 13 bases lay in between. This CDR3 contains 16 residues. For the CDR3, the DNA is TGTGCCAGCAGCTTAGCGGGACGAAATCCAAACACTGAAGCTTTCTTT. Translation gives CASSLAGRNPNTEAFF.

This clone has just one count. The chain is built from TRBV28 and TRBJ2-7, with 7 bases identical to TRBD2. Per germline, CDR1 MDHEN and CDR2 SYDVKM. V was pared by 6 bases and J by 4 bases, with 6 bases of the junction left unmatched. The CDR3 consists of 13 residues. CDR3 loop: CASRSAGRYEQYF. For the CDR3, the DNA is TGTGCCAGCAGGTCAGCGGGAAGATACGAGCAGTACTTC.

The chain joins TRBV28 to TRBJ1-5; D may be TRBD1 (5 bases). Germline V gives CDR1 MDHEN, CDR2 SYDVKM. V was pared by 5 bases and J by 7 bases, with 12 bases between. The CDR3 has 13 amino acids. As DNA, the CDR3 is TGTGCCAGCAGTAAAAACTGGGGGCAGCCCCAGCATTTT. Protein: CASSKNWGQPQHF.

Of note for this clone: Other DNA sequences of this sample code for an identical CDR3. The genes are TRBV28 and TRBJ1-1; D possibly corresponds to TRBD1 (5 bases). Trimming removed 0 bases at V and 2 bases at J, with 10 bases between. In germline, CDR1 is MDHEN, CDR2 SYDVKM. The CDR3 has 15 residues. CDR3 DNA: TGTGCCAGCAGTTTATGGACAGCCGAAAACACTGAAGCTTTCTTT. This codes for CASSLWTAENTEAFF. The whole variable domain, filled in from reference TRBV28 and TRBJ1-1, reads DVKVTQSSRYLVKRTGEKVFLECVQDMDHENMFWYRQDPGLGLRLIYFSYDVKMKEKGDIPEGYSVSREKKERFSLILESASTNQTSMYLCASSLWTAENTEAFFGQGTRLTVV.

The CDR3 loop reads CASSLARTANTGELFF. CDR3 sequence (DNA): TGCGCCAGCAGCTTGGCCAGGACAGCTAACACCGGGGAGCTGTTTTTT. The V and J genes are TRBV5-1 and TRBJ2-2; possibly TRBD1 for D (6 bases). CDR1 and CDR2 from the germline V gene are SGHRS and YFSETQ. The CDR3 spans 16 residues. V was pared by 0 bases and J by 2 bases, with 11 bases between.

J is TRBJ2-3 and V is TRBV15; D perhaps matches TRBD1 (5 bases). This CDR3 region has 18 residues. Germline V lookup: CDR1 LNHNV, CDR2 YYDKDF (reference sequence). V lost 1 base and J 0 bases, leaving 17 bases between the germline ends. This chain's CDR3 is CATSRGTDATGSTDTQYF. Here the CDR3 DNA reads TGTGCCACCAGCAGAGGGACCGATGCTACAGGTAGCACAGATACGCAGTATTTT.

This clone was seen once. The CDR3 reads CASLSKGGRDEQFF. CDR3 nucleotides: TGTGCCAGCCTCTCAAAAGGGGGGCGGGACGAGCAGTTCTTC. This sequence joins TRBV6-1 and TRBJ2-1; D may match TRBD1 or TRBD2 (6 bases each). Germline CDR1 is MNHNS and CDR2 is SASEGT. V dropped 8 bases and J dropped 10 bases, with 21 bases sitting between them. This CDR3 is 14 amino acids long.